Sequencing of this T cell receptor beta chain was carried out in a study of T cells in Graves' hyperthyroidism and ophthalmopathy. Amplification of TCR beta CDR3 regions was performed using RNA transcripts as template. The HTBI primer set was used in a first-round RT-PCR of the TCR CDR3. TCRdb used MiXCR to reprocess the multiplex PCR reads, holding one entry per CDR3 protein. The sample includes around 700,000 distinct CDR3 sequences, approximately 18% of them seen just once. The CDR3 spans 15 residues. Per the germline V gene, CDR1 is SGHNT and CDR2 is YYREEE (reference sequence). Broader study findings: Within blood appeared most thyroid clonotypes that had expanded above 0.001. Ophthalmopathy onset followed model prediction by a median around 6.6 months.

Details on this clonotype: Its antigen is not known. At one end, the junction sequence differs from germline, possibly due to a read error.

This chain joins TRBV5-4 and TRBJ1-1, with D hard to call. The origin of this receptor is a woman in her forties or fifties with Graves' hyperthyroidism that later progressed to Graves' ophthalmopathy. Source material: blood. The CDR3 region is CASSHMLGLNTEAFF. CDR3 DNA sequence: TGTGCCAGCAGCCATATGCTTGGTTTGAACACTGAGGCTTTCTTT.